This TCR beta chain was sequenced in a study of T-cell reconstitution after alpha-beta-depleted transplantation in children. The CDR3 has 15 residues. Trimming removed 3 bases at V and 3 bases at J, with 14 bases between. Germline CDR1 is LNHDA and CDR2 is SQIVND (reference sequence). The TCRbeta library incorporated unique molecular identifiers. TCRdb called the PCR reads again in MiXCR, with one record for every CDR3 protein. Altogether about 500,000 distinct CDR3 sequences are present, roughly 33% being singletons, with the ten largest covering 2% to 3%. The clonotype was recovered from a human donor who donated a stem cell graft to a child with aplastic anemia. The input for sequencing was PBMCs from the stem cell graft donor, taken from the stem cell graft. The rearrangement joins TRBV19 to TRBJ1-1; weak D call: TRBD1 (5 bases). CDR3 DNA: TGTGCCAGTAGTATTTCGCAGGGACTGGACACTGAAGCTTTCTTT. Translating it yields CASSISQGLDTEAFF.